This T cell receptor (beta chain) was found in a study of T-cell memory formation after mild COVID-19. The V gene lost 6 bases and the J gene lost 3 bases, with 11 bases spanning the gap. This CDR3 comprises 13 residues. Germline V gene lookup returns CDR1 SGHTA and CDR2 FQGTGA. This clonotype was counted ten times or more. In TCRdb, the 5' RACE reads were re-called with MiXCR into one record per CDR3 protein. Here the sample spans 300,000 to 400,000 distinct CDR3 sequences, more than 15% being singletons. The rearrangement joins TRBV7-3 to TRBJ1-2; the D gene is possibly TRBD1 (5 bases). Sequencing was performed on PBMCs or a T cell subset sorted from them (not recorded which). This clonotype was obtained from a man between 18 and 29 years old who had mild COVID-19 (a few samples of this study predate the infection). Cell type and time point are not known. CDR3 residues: CASRRGLDYGYTF. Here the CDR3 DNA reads TGTGCCAGCAGACGGGGCTTAGACTATGGCTACACCTTC.